This TCR beta chain came from a study of shared clonotypes between healthy human individuals. This clone appeared many times. This was a deep-level run. The replicate PCRs on unsorted PBMC were given approximately 300 ng DNA, which is around 31,000 T cell genomes. Ten immunoSEQ deep assay plates served to sequence unsorted PBMC DNA. Data came from immunoSEQ multiplex PCR; TCRdb stores just in-frame clones and leaves some out. The profile covers about half a million clones, with approximately 84% appearing a single time and 12% taken by the ten largest. This TCR was recovered from a woman aged 40 to 50 in good health. Some clones in this sample may be carry-over from other donors' samples. Sequencing input: PBMCs.

CDR3 DNA: TGTGCCAGCTCACCGGAACTTAGCGGGAGAGCACTTGAGCAGTTCTTC. This sequence encodes CASSPELSGRALEQFF. This chain uses TRBV18 with TRBJ2-1; 9 positions agree with TRBD2. Germline lookup yields CDR1 KGHSH and CDR2 LQKENI. This CDR3 is 16 amino acids long. After removal of 3 bases from V and 9 bases from J, the junction contained 12 bases not matched to a gene.